These T cell receptor beta chains were read from a single sample in a study of blood T cell repertoires in COVID-19. Method: immunoSEQ multiplex PCR; TCRdb's copy keeps in-frame clones and lacks some. The sample lists over 45,000 clones; about four fifths were seen once. Sample: peripheral blood. Receptor source: a woman older than 75 with acute or convalescent COVID-19. Both conserved end residues are part of each CDR3. A D gene is named only where the DNA matches it firmly. The listing skips clone size in some rows; elsewhere it reads once, few, many or a size class.

>TRBJ1-2|.|.|TRBV11-2
TGTGCCAGCAGCTTTCGGGGGGATAACTATGGCTACACCTTC
CASSFRGDNYGYTF
>TRBJ2-5|TRBD2|.|TRBV3-1/TRBV3-2
TGTGCCAGCAGCCAAGTAGCGGGGGGACGAGAGACCCAGTACTTC
CASSQVAGGRETQYF
>TRBJ2-1|.|.|TRBV5-6
TGTGCCAGCAGCTTGGAAATAGCAGGGTATGAGCAGTTCTTC
CASSLEIAGYEQFF
>TRBJ2-1|TRBD2|.|TRBV6-1
TGTGCCAGCAGTGGGCTAGCGGGGGGGCCTGATGAGCAGTTCTTC
CASSGLAGGPDEQFF
>TRBJ1-4|TRBD1|once|TRBV28
TGTGCCAGCAGGTCGGGACAGAAGACGACTAATGAAAAACTGTTTTTT
CASRSGQKTTNEKLFF
>TRBJ2-7|TRBD2|.|TRBV10-3
TGTGCCATCAAAATGGGACTAGCGTCCGAGCAGTACTTC
CAIKMGLASEQYF
>TRBJ2-5|TRBD2|.|TRBV29-1
TGCAGCGTTGAAGGTGGACTAGCGGGGGATTATGGAGGAGAGACCCAGTACTTC
CSVEGGLAGDYGGETQYF
>TRBJ2-3|.|.|TRBV28
TGTGCCAGCAGTCTACGGGACTCAGGACACACAGATACGCAGTATTTT
CASSLRDSGHTDTQYF
>TRBJ1-5|.|.|TRBV2
TGTGCCAGCAGCCTCTTGGGCCAGCCCCAGCATTTT
CASSLLGQPQHF
>TRBJ1-1|.|.|TRBV11-2
TGTGCCAGCAGCTTAGCTGGGGGCCCGAACACTGAAGCTTTCTTT
CASSLAGGPNTEAFF
>TRBJ1-6|TRBD1|few|TRBV6-6
TGTGCCAGCAGAACCGGACAGGGATGGAATTCACCCCTCCACTTT
CASRTGQGWNSPLHF
>TRBJ2-1|TRBD2|.|TRBV7-9
TGTGCCAGCAGCCCGAAGTTGAGGCTAGCGGGAGGGAATGAGCAGTTCTTC
CASSPKLRLAGGNEQFF
>TRBJ2-5|.|once|TRBV18
TGTGCCAGCTCAACCTCCATGACTGAGACCCAGTACTTC
CASSTSMTETQYF
>TRBJ2-7|.|.|TRBV2
TGTGCCAGCAGGAGGACCATCAAACGGGGCTACGAGCAGTACTTC
CASRRTIKRGYEQYF
>TRBJ2-7|TRBD1|.|TRBV28
TGTGCCAGCAGCCAACGGGACAGGGGGGGCTACGAGCAGTACTTC
CASSQRDRGGYEQYF
>TRBJ2-7|TRBD1|.|TRBV27
TGTGCCAGCAGTCCATACTGGACAGGATCCTACGAGCAGTACTTC
CASSPYWTGSYEQYF
>TRBJ2-5|TRBD2|few|TRBV2
TGTGCCAGCAAGGAGCGGGAGGTTAAAGAGACCCAGTACTTC
CASKEREVKETQYF
>TRBJ1-2|.|few|TRBV2
TGTGCCAGCAGTGAGTCGGTGTCGATCGCCTTC
CASSESVSIAF
>TRBJ2-3|TRBD2|.|TRBV10-3
TGTGCCATCACTCTCGGGACTACTTTCACAGATACGCAGTATTTT
CAITLGTTFTDTQYF
>TRBJ2-1|.|.|TRBV12-3/TRBV12-4
TGTGCCAGCACCGCGGGACCGTACAATGAGCAGTTCTTC
CASTAGPYNEQFF
>TRBJ2-1|TRBD2|.|TRBV3-1/TRBV3-2
TGTGCCAGCAGCCCCGGACTAGCGGGAGCAAATGAGCAGTTCTTC
CASSPGLAGANEQFF
>TRBJ2-7|TRBD1|once|TRBV27
TGTGCCAGCCGTGGACAGGGCTACGAGCAGTACTTC
CASRGQGYEQYF
>TRBJ2-5|.|.|TRBV7-9
TGTGCCAGCAGCCCGCCCCGGGAGACCCAGTACTTC
CASSPPRETQYF
>TRBJ2-1|TRBD2|.|TRBV6-1
TGTGCCAGCAGTTCGGGACTAGCGGGAGATGAGCAGTTCTTC
CASSSGLAGDEQFF
>TRBJ2-1|TRBD1|.|TRBV11-2
TGTGCCAGCAGCTCCCCCCGGGGACAGATAGGCAATGAGCAGTTCTTC
CASSSPRGQIGNEQFF
>TRBJ1-4|.|.|TRBV29-1
TGCAGCGTTGCTGGGACAACAAACCGGGAAAAACTGTTTTTT
CSVAGTTNREKLFF
>TRBJ2-3|.|.|TRBV18
TGTGCCAGCTCACCGGCTGTCACAGATACGCAGTATTTT
CASSPAVTDTQYF
>TRBJ2-1|TRBD2|.|TRBV28
TGTGCCAGCAGTTTATCTAAAAATAGCGGGAGTGGCAATGAGCAGTTCTTC
CASSLSKNSGSGNEQFF
>TRBJ1-2|TRBD1|.|TRBV28
TGTGCCAGCAGTTTGCGACAGGGGGCATACTATGGCTACACCTTC
CASSLRQGAYYGYTF
>TRBJ1-3|.|.|TRBV6-5
TGTGCCAGCAGTTACTCTCATACCTATCATGGAAACACCATATATTTT
CASSYSHTYHGNTIYF
>TRBJ1-4|TRBD1|.|TRBV30
TGTGCCTGGAGTGTAGGCACAGGGGACGGAAAACTGTTTTTT
CAWSVGTGDGKLFF
>TRBJ2-7|TRBD2|.|TRBV28
TGTGCCACTACCCGGGGGAGGGACCAATACGAGCAGTACTTC
CATTRGRDQYEQYF
>TRBJ1-6|TRBD1|.|TRBV27
TGTGCCAGCAGTTTTGATATAGGCGACAGGGCCCATGGGAGTTCACCCCTCCACTTT
CASSFDIGDRAHGSSPLHF
>TRBJ2-2|TRBD2|once|TRBV3-1/TRBV3-2
TGTGCCAGCAGCCAAGTTCGGGGGGGCGTCCCCGGGGAGCTGTTTTTT
CASSQVRGGVPGELFF
>TRBJ2-3|TRBD2|.|TRBV15
TGTGCCACCAGCAAGGCTAGCGGGGGGCTGGATACGCAGTATTTT
CATSKASGGLDTQYF
>TRBJ1-1|TRBD1|.|TRBV5-1
TGCGCCAGCAGGCCAAGGACAGGGAGCTCTGAAGCTTTCTTT
CASRPRTGSSEAFF
>TRBJ1-1|.|.|TRBV28
TGTGCCAGCAGTCCCAAAGACAGGGCTTTCTTT
CASSPKDRAFF
>TRBJ1-2|.|few|TRBV10-1
TGCGCCAGCAGTGAACACAGGGATTTTGGCTACACCTTC
CASSEHRDFGYTF
>TRBJ2-6|.|few|TRBV27
TGTGCCAGCAGTTTGGTCCAGGGACACTCTGGGGCCAACGTCCTGACTTTC
CASSLVQGHSGANVLTF
>TRBJ1-6|TRBD1|.|TRBV5-1
TGCGCCAGCAGCCCAGGGACAGGGAGACGATCACCCCTCCACTTT
CASSPGTGRRSPLHF